What follows are 3 T cell receptor beta chains derived from one specimen sequenced in a study of T cell responses to AZD1222 COVID-19 vaccine. Profiled with immunoSEQ multiplex PCR; TCRdb holds only in-frame clones, not every one. This repertoire shows 120,000 or so clones, approximately 87% found once; its top ten account for over 9.5%. Sequencing used peripheral blood, obtained on day 0 of AZD1222 vaccination. The origin of the receptors is an adult in good health.

A single count supports this clone. The DNA for the CDR3 is TGTGCCAGCAGCTCCCAGGGACAGGGAGACATTCAGTACTTC. As protein: CASSSQGQGDIQYF. The V gene is TRBV5-4, the J gene TRBJ2-4; 9 positions match TRBD1. Germline V gives CDR1 SGHNT, CDR2 YYREEE (reference sequence). With 3 bases clipped from V and 8 bases from J, the junction kept 6 bases outside the gene matches. The CDR3 totals 14 residues. The full variable domain, completed using reference TRBV5-4 and TRBJ2-4, is ETGVTQSPTHLIKTRGQQVTLRCSSQSGHNTVSWYQQALGQGPQFIFQYYREEENGRGNFPPRFSGLQFPNYSSELNVNALELDDSALYLCASSSQGQGDIQYFGAGTRLSVL.

The CDR3 sequence is CASSLQTLTQGYGYTF. CDR3 in DNA: TGCGCCAGCAGCTTGCAAACCTTAACTCAGGGGTATGGCTACACCTTC. The rearrangement links TRBV5-1 to TRBJ1-2; possible D gene TRBD1, 6 bases. Germline V gives CDR1 SGHRS, CDR2 YFSETQ. The length of the CDR3 is 16 residues. The V end lost 1 base, the J end lost 5 bases, and 18 bases lay between the germline ends.

This chain links TRBV27 with TRBJ2-3, with 9 bases lining up with TRBD1. This CDR3 is 16 amino acids long. The trim removed 3 bases at V and 10 bases at J, leaving 14 bases unmatched. Per the germline V gene, CDR1 is MNHEY and CDR2 is SMNVEV (reference sequence). The CDR3 is CASSFTRTGGRGAQYF. The CDR3 nucleotides are TGTGCCAGCAGTTTTACCCGAACAGGGGGCCGAGGTGCGCAGTATTTT.